This TCR beta chain was sequenced in a study of PD-1 blockade in classical Hodgkin lymphoma. Study conclusions and caveats: What caused the repertoire differences, perhaps disease activity or prior therapy, remains undefined. Lower baseline TCR diversity was reported for newly diagnosed patients than for healthy donors.

As concerns this clone: Its cognate antigen is unknown.

Here immunoSEQ multiplex PCR was the method, and the copy in TCRdb shows in-frame clones only, minus some. This sample carries some 70,000 clones, approximately 93% of them seen once, and the ten largest clones take about 2.8%. Germline assignment: CDR1 SGHRS and CDR2 YFSETQ. Trimming cost V 3 bases and J 1 base; bases outside gene matches: 6. CDR3 length: 16 residues. Noted time point: newly diagnosed, previously untreated cHL patient sample. PBMCs representing newly diagnosed, untreated classical Hodgkin lymphoma functioned as the comparison. The chain carries TRBV5-1 and TRBJ2-1; TRBD2 agrees at 8 bases. This clonotype was sampled from a human donor with classical Hodgkin lymphoma. Sequenced sample: peripheral blood mononuclear cells (PBMCs). The CDR3: CASSYALAGSYNEQFF. CDR3 nucleotides: TGCGCCAGCAGCTACGCCCTAGCGGGTTCCTACAATGAGCAGTTCTTC.